This T cell receptor beta chain was found in a study of blood T cell repertoires in COVID-19. Study information: Spain, Italy and the United States supplied samples that represented acute and convalescent COVID-19. T cells, B-cell-depleted T cells, or PBMCs supplied cDNA or gDNA.

Authors' data handling: Estimation of nucleated cell counts was performed using reference gene primer amplification. Profiling relied on immunoSEQ multiplex PCR, and the TCRdb table lists in-frame clones only, not all of them. That table gives V, J and clone size, and the DNA gave D and trimming. The sample has approximately 220,000 clones; 85% to 90% are singletons. CDR3 length: 11 residues. The germline V gene encodes CDR1 DFQATT and CDR2 SNEGSKA (reference sequence). Trimming shortened V by 0 bases and J by 7 bases, and 6 bases separated the two germline ends. The source of this sequence is a man in his forties or fifties with acute or convalescent COVID-19. V usage is TRBV20-1 and J usage is TRBJ1-1; D gene unclear. The sequencing input was peripheral blood. The DNA of the CDR3 is TGCAGTGCTAGAGATCCAGGTGAAGCTTTCTTT. Encoded protein: CSARDPGEAFF.